This T cell receptor beta chain was observed in a study of cytomegalovirus exposure and HLA in healthy donors. In the case of this clone: As yet, its antigen is unknown.

The CDR3 runs to 16 residues. The V gene's germline CDR1 is LGHNA and CDR2 YSLEER. Trimming took 0 bases from V and 5 from J; bases not matched to a gene: 6. Study results and caveats: In a later analysis, first-cohort TCR clusters were found to tend to co-occur in the roughly 120 validation repertoires. Researchers reported that a few CMV-associated chains were confirmed in vitro as CMV antigen-specific. Researchers counted around 170 TCR beta chains as cytomegalovirus-associated.

Here immunoSEQ multiplex PCR was the method, and the copy in TCRdb shows in-frame clones only, minus some. The data contain 330,000 or so clones, approximately 90% of them singletons. These donors were members of the roughly 120-subject validation cohort, a group separate from the roughly 670-subject first cohort. The source material was PBMCs. The TCR was taken from a woman in her late teens or twenties in good health and CMV-seronegative. This rearrangement joins TRBV4-3 to TRBJ1-2; 10 bases map to TRBD1. In nucleotides, the CDR3 is TGCGCCAGCAGCCAAGATTGGGACAGGGGAGGTTATGGCTACACCTTC. Protein sequence: CASSQDWDRGGYGYTF.